This T cell receptor (beta chain) was recovered during a study of vaccination effects on CD4 cells after COVID-19 (dated by TCRdb to the early 2020s). A note on the overall study: To identify antigen-specific CD4+ T cell clonotypes by their expansion, the ViraFEST assay first stimulated PBMC with viral peptide pools and then applied TCR sequencing. Post-vaccine samples across the study were collected a median of 72 days after the second dose, with a range of 14 to 241. Approximately 2 million PBMC per well were cultured in IMDM with around 5% human AB serum, 7.5 to 10 IU/ml IL-2 and gentamicin, plus 10 ug/ml peptides. The study compared SARS-CoV-2 spike-specific CD4+ TCR repertoires before and after mRNA vaccination in COVID-19 convalescent patients and infection-naive vaccine recipients. The full study included 9 to 10 COVID-19 convalescent patients and several SARS-CoV-2-naive healthy vaccine recipients. In the study, cultures from other donors were sequenced using the Oncomine TCR Beta short-read assay on an Illumina iSeq 100.

General study outcomes and caveats: The study was limited by a small number of convalescent patients, and early post-infection timepoints were lacking. In healthy vaccine recipients, vaccine-induced clones were almost all SARS-CoV-2 mono-reactive, with only 1 of 255 cross-reactive with common cold coronaviruses. At late post-vaccination timepoints, both infection-induced and vaccine-induced clones showed marked clonal contraction, consistent with waning T cell responses.

The germline V gene (reference sequence) supplies CDR1 LNHDA and CDR2 SQIVND. V trim: 6 bases; J trim: 0 bases; unmatched bases: 13. The CDR3 has 17 amino acids, counting the end cysteine and phenylalanine. The kept DNA is CDR3 alone, 51 bases in frame from the first base. Library creation used the immunoSEQ multiplex PCR assay. DNA from the cultured, isolated CD4+ T cells was subjected to TCR beta CDR3 sequencing. The original pipeline was this. Non-productive TCR sequences were removed, reads were trimmed to the CDR3 region, and CDR3s of at least 7 amino acids were retained. The MANAFEST web app was used to pick out antigen-specific clonotypes by comparing their expansion in peptide wells with that in reference cultures. To count as positive, a clone had to show expansion at FDR<0.05 compared with the reference and with all other wells, an odds ratio above 5, and a frequency above 0.1% in two replicate wells. A clonotype was defined as cross-reactive if the clonotype was significantly expanded both in SARS-CoV-2 spike wells and in at least one common cold coronavirus spike condition. Levenshtein distance calculated with the stringdist R package was used to assess CDR3 similarity, and unrooted trees were constructed with ape in R 3.6.1. Held by TCRdb, this immuneACCESS table contains in-frame sequences only and omits some clones. Under half of the omission traces to an unresolved V gene where checked; the cause of the rest is unknown. V and J calls and clone size follow that table, whereas D and trimming were derived from the DNA. The sample has tens of thousands of clones on record, around 66% of them singletons. The ten largest clones represent more than 7.5% of the sample.

After less than eleven days of culture, CD4+ T cells were isolated with the EasySep CD4+ T cell isolation kit. Each participant got two doses of an mRNA SARS-CoV-2 vaccine, either BNT162b2 or mRNA-1273. Negative nucleocapsid antibody results before and after vaccination confirmed that the healthy vaccine recipients had no prior SARS-CoV-2 infection. Half of the culture medium was replaced with fresh IL-2-containing medium on days 3 and 7. Unless otherwise noted, each peptide stimulation condition was cultured in triplicate wells. Using Ficoll-Paque Plus gradient centrifugation, PBMC were separated from whole blood and then either used fresh or cryopreserved at -140C. The QIAamp micro DNA kit was used to extract genomic DNA from the cultured CD4+ T cells. A few counts support this clone. The antigen it binds to is not known. No qualities accompany the bases; no much larger clone lies one base away.

The receptor comes from a human donor who received a COVID-19 vaccine. The material sequenced was CD4+ T cells from PBMCs cultured without peptide, taken after COVID-19 vaccination. The chain couples TRBV19 to TRBJ1-2, and TRBD1 matches 7 of the central bases. The CDR3 reads CASRSGQKILTNYGYTF. The DNA sequence is TGTGCCAGTAGGTCGGGACAGAAGATCCTAACTAACTATGGCTACACCTTC.